The sequence of this TCR beta chain was determined in a study of blood T cells in healthy people across ages. V dropped 4 bases and J dropped 0 bases, with 12 bases sitting between them. The CDR3 spans 15 residues. Primed by a sample-barcoded 5' primer and a J-beta primer mix, a second PCR proceeded for about 6 to 12 cycles. TCRdb recomputed calls from the 5' RACE reads with MiXCR, one row per CDR3 protein. Of approximately 1.5 million distinct CDR3 sequences in the sample, about 45% were seen once. Per sample, extraction of total RNA gave at least 6 micrograms in every case. This clonotype was seen a handful of times.

This chain joins TRBV12-3 or TRBV12-4 and TRBJ1-1, with a possible D match to TRBD1 (6 bases). This sequence originates from a woman aged 18-35 years in good health. Sequencing was performed on blood. CDR3 bases: TGTGCCAGCAGTTACCACAGGGCTGTGAACACTGAAGCTTTCTTT. Translation: CASSYHRAVNTEAFF.